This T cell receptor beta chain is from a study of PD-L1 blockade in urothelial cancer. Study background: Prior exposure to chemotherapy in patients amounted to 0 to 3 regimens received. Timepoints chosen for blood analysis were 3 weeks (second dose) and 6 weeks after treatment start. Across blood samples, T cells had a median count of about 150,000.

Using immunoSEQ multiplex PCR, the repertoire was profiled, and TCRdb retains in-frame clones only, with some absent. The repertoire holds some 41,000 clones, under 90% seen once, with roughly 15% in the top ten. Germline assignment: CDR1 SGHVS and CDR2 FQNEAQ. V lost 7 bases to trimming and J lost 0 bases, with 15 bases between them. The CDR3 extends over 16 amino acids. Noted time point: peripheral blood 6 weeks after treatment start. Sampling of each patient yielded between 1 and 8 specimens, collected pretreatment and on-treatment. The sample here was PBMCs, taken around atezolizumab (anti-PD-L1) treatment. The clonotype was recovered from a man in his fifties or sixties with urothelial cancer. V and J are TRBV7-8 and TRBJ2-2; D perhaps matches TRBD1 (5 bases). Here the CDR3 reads CASTQGVGANTGELFF. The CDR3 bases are TGTGCCAGCACCCAAGGGGTAGGGGCGAACACCGGGGAGCTGTTTTTT.